A selection of T cell receptor beta chains follows, all from one sample in a study of cytomegalovirus exposure and HLA in healthy donors. Only in-frame clones appear in the TCRdb table, and some are missing; sequencing was by immunoSEQ multiplex PCR. Among around 41,000 clones, under 60% were seen once, and the ten largest hold 5.5% to 7%. What was sequenced was PBMCs. The source is a man aged 60 to 69 in good health and CMV-seronegative. CDR3s include the opening cysteine and the closing phenylalanine or tryptophan. A D gene is named only where the DNA matches it firmly. Some rows mark clone size as missing; the rest say once, few, many or name a class of expanded clone.

TRBD1,TRBJ1-5,TRBV2,-,15,TGTGCCAGCAGTTTTGGACAGGGGAGGCATCAGCCCCAGCATTTT,CASSFGQGRHQPQHF
-,TRBJ2-7,TRBV6-1,-,15,TGTGCCAGCAGTGGAGACACCCTGAGCTCCTACGAGCAGTACTTC,CASSGDTLSSYEQYF
TRBD2,TRBJ2-2,TRBV9,-,14,TGTGCCAGCAGGACTAGCGGAGGCACCGGGGAGCTGTTTTTT,CASRTSGGTGELFF
TRBD1,TRBJ2-1,TRBV28,-,12,TGTGCCAGCTGGGGACAGAACAATGAGCAGTTCTTC,CASWGQNNEQFF
-,TRBJ2-1,TRBV5-1,-,13,TGCGCCAGCAGGAGGGGGAGTAGCGAACGCGGGTTCTTC,CASRRGSSERGFF
TRBD2,TRBJ2-1,TRBV7-9,few,17,TGTGCCAGCAGCTTACCAAGCGGGAGCGGTCCCTTTACTGAGCAGTTCTTC,CASSLPSGSGPFTEQFF
TRBD1,TRBJ2-7,TRBV30,-,13,TGTGCCTGTCACCGACAGGGTCCGGTCGAGCAGTACTTC,CACHRQGPVEQYF
TRBD1,TRBJ1-5,TRBV7-9,-,14,TGTGCCAGCAGCTGGATAGGGGGCGGTCAGCCCCAGCATTTT,CASSWIGGGQPQHF
-,TRBJ2-7,TRBV27,-,17,TGTGCCAGCAGCCTAGCCGTCACAACCGGGACATACTACGAGCAGTACTTC,CASSLAVTTGTYYEQYF
-,TRBJ1-5,TRBV4-3,-,15,TGCGCCAGCAGCCAAGCCTTAGAAAGAGAGCAGCCCCAGCATTTT,CASSQALEREQPQHF
-,TRBJ1-1,TRBV5-1,-,12,TGCGCCAGCAGCTTGGACGGGACAGAAGCTTTCTTT,CASSLDGTEAFF
TRBD1,TRBJ1-5,TRBV5-6,-,13,TGTGCCAGCAGCTTGGGACAGGGTGTAGAGGAGCATTTT,CASSLGQGVEEHF
TRBD1,TRBJ2-3,TRBV29-1,-,13,TGCAGCGGCAAGACAGGGCGCACAGATACGCAGTATTTT,CSGKTGRTDTQYF
-,TRBJ1-5,TRBV30,-,15,TGTGCCTGGAGCGGGCTGACAGGCCGCAATCAGCCCCAGCATTTT,CAWSGLTGRNQPQHF
-,TRBJ1-1,TRBV5-1,few,13,TGCGCCAGCAGCTTCATGGGCAACACTGAAGCTTTCTTT,CASSFMGNTEAFF
TRBD2,TRBJ2-5,TRBV7-2,-,15,TGTGCCAGCAGCTTAGTTGCGGGAGGGCTGGAGACCCAGTACTTC,CASSLVAGGLETQYF
-,TRBJ2-2,TRBV5-1,-,13,TGCGCCAGCAGCTTCTACTCCACCGGGGAGCTGTTTTTT,CASSFYSTGELFF
TRBD2,TRBJ2-3,TRBV4-2,-,17,TGTGCCAGCAGCCAAGAAGGAGCGGGAGGGCCGACAGATACGCAGTATTTT,CASSQEGAGGPTDTQYF
-,TRBJ2-1,TRBV30,-,13,TGTGCCTGGAGTGTGGGCAGTTCGAATGAGCAGTTCTTC,CAWSVGSSNEQFF
TRBD2,TRBJ2-7,TRBV6-6,-,15,TGTGCCAGCAGTGCACTAGCGGGAGGTACCTACGAGCAGTACTTC,CASSALAGGTYEQYF
-,TRBJ1-5,TRBV18,-,14,TGTGCCAGCTCACCAATCGGGGTGGGACAGCCCCAGCATTTT,CASSPIGVGQPQHF
-,TRBJ1-2,TRBV6-5,-,12,TGTGCCAGCAGTTATCGAGGGGGAGGCTACACCTTC,CASSYRGGGYTF
-,TRBJ2-2,TRBV6-6,-,14,TGTGCCAGCAGATCGTTATCCAACACCGGGGAGCTGTTTTTT,CASRSLSNTGELFF
-,TRBJ1-1,TRBV19,-,14,TGTGCCAGTAGTCACCGGGTCCTGAACACTGAAGCTTTCTTT,CASSHRVLNTEAFF
TRBD1,TRBJ2-5,TRBV28,-,15,TGTGCCAGCAGCCGAAAGTTACAGGGGGCAGAGACCCAGTACTTC,CASSRKLQGAETQYF
TRBD1,TRBJ2-7,TRBV5-6,-,15,TGTGCCAGCAGCCCCTCAGGGGGCGGGTCCTACGAGCAGTACTTC,CASSPSGGGSYEQYF
TRBD2,TRBJ2-7,TRBV28,-,15,TGTGCCAGCAGCCTTCTAGCGGGAGATGTTTACGAGCAGTACTTC,CASSLLAGDVYEQYF
TRBD2,TRBJ2-3,TRBV10-1,-,15,TGCGCCAGCAGTGGGCTAGCGGGAAACACAGATACGCAGTATTTT,CASSGLAGNTDTQYF
-,TRBJ1-2,TRBV5-4,-,12,TGTGCCAGCAGCCACGGAGACTTTGGCTACACCTTC,CASSHGDFGYTF
-,TRBJ1-1,TRBV29-1,-,13,TGCAGCGTTGAACAGGAAAGGAACACTGAAGCTTTCTTT,CSVEQERNTEAFF
TRBD1,TRBJ1-1,TRBV7-6,-,15,TGTGCCAGCAGCCCCCAAGTAGAGGGGGCCACTGAAGCTTTCTTT,CASSPQVEGATEAFF
-,TRBJ1-1,TRBV6-6,-,14,TGTGCCAGCAGCCGGGACACTCTGGGAACTGAAGCTTTCTTT,CASSRDTLGTEAFF
TRBD1,TRBJ2-7,TRBV10-3,many,15,TGTGCCATCAGTGACATACAGGGGTCCGACTACGAGCAGTACTTC,CAISDIQGSDYEQYF
-,TRBJ2-4,TRBV25-1,-,12,TGTGCCAGCAACGAGGGCACGTACATTCAGTACTTC,CASNEGTYIQYF
TRBD1,TRBJ1-5,TRBV7-2,-,17,TGTGCCACCATCGACGGGACAGCGCTCTATAGCAATCAGCCCCAGCATTTT,CATIDGTALYSNQPQHF
-,TRBJ2-2,TRBV5-1,-,15,TGCGCCAGCAGCTTGGTGGAGCCGGGGGCCGGGGAGCTGTTTTTT,CASSLVEPGAGELFF
TRBD1,TRBJ1-1,TRBV30,-,15,TGTGCCTGGAGTGACTACCACAGGGGTATTGGGGTAGCTTTCTTT,CAWSDYHRGIGVAFF
TRBD2,TRBJ2-1,TRBV5-1,-,19,TGCGCCAGCGGACGGACTAGCGGGGCGGCGGTAGCCTCCTACAATGAGCAGTTCTTC,CASGRTSGAAVASYNEQFF
-,TRBJ1-6,TRBV7-2,few,13,TGTGCCAGCAGCTTACCCGCGAATTCACCCCTCCACTTT,CASSLPANSPLHF
TRBD2,TRBJ2-2,TRBV5-4,medium-sized,16,TGTGCCAGCAGCTCGAGAGGGGCGGGAGATACCGGGGAGCTGTTTTTT,CASSSRGAGDTGELFF
-,TRBJ1-3,TRBV11-2,-,15,TGTGCCAGCAGCTCGGGACTGGCCTCTGGAAACACCATATATTTT,CASSSGLASGNTIYF
-,TRBJ2-7,TRBV7-8,-,14,TGTGCCAGCAGCTGGAGCCCCATGGAGAGCGAGCAGTACTTC,CASSWSPMESEQYF
TRBD2,TRBJ2-1,TRBV30,-,15,TGTGCCTGGGTACCGACTAGCGGGAGGCGGAATGAGCAGTTCTTC,CAWVPTSGRRNEQFF
TRBD2,TRBJ2-7,TRBV9,-,14,TGTGCCAGCAGCGTAGTAGCGGGAGTTGGCGAGCAGTACTTC,CASSVVAGVGEQYF
-,TRBJ2-2,TRBV6-5,few,13,TGTGCCAGCAGAAAACAGGGAGCCGGGGAGCTGTTTTTT,CASRKQGAGELFF
TRBD2,TRBJ2-7,TRBV4-2,-,18,TGTGCCAGCAGCCACCCAAACACTGGGACTAGCGGGACCTACGAGCAGTACTTC,CASSHPNTGTSGTYEQYF
TRBD1,TRBJ1-1,TRBV5-1,-,14,TGCGCCAGCAGAGGAGAGGGGGCGGAGGCTGAAGCTTTCTTT,CASRGEGAEAEAFF
-,TRBJ1-1,TRBV30,-,11,TGTGCCGGAGACTTGAACACTGAAGCTTTCTTT,CAGDLNTEAFF
TRBD2,TRBJ2-1,TRBV4-1,-,19,TGCGCCAGCAGCCAAGCAACTAGCGGTACTATCAGCTCCTACAATGAGCAGTTCTTC,CASSQATSGTISSYNEQFF
TRBD2,TRBJ2-7,TRBV14,-,13,TGTGCCAGCAGAGAAGCGGCGGGAGCGGGGCAGTACTTC,CASREAAGAGQYF
-,TRBJ1-5,TRBV7-9,few,14,TGTGCCAGCTCGGAAGCGTATAGCAATCAGCCCCAGCATTTT,CASSEAYSNQPQHF
TRBD1,TRBJ1-3,TRBV28,-,13,TGTGCCAGCAGTCTGGGACAGGAAAACACCATATATTTT,CASSLGQENTIYF
-,TRBJ2-3,TRBV9,-,14,TGTGCCAGCAGCCGGGGTAGCGGCACAGATACGCAGTATTTT,CASSRGSGTDTQYF
-,TRBJ1-5,TRBV19,-,13,TGTGCCAGTAGTGATATGATTCAGGGGCCCCAGCATTTT,CASSDMIQGPQHF
TRBD2,TRBJ2-1,TRBV30,-,13,TGTGCCTGGATGGGGACTACTAACAATGAGCAGTTCTTC,CAWMGTTNNEQFF